Each of the 5 T cell receptor beta chains below was sequenced from the same sample in a study of shared clonotypes between healthy human individuals. The table came from immunoSEQ multiplex PCR; TCRdb's copy has only in-frame clones and leaves some out. The data hold over 850,000 clones, with approximately 80% observed a single time. Sequences were obtained from memory CD4+ T cells from PBMCs. As for subset: CD45RA-negative fraction. The receptors shown here come from a man aged 18 to 29 in good health. Some clones in this sample may be carry-over from other donors' samples.

This clone turned up a few times. The chain employs TRBV6-5 and TRBJ2-4; D ambiguous. V lost 10 bases to trimming and J lost 1 base, with 11 bases between them. The germline V gene has CDR1 MNHEY and CDR2 SVGAGI. The CDR3 spans 13 residues. The CDR3, as DNA: TGTGCCACCCAGGCTAGGGCCAAAAACATTCAGTACTTC. Protein: CATQARAKNIQYF.

This chain joins TRBV9 and TRBJ1-2; 7 nucleotides agree with TRBD1. Germline CDR1 is SGDLS and CDR2 is YYNGEE. The length of the CDR3 is 15 residues. After removal of 3 bases from V and 0 bases from J, the junction contained 5 bases not matched to a gene. CDR3 sequence: CASSAPTGSNYGYTF. As DNA, the CDR3 is TGTGCCAGCAGCGCACCGACAGGGTCTAACTATGGCTACACCTTC.

This sequence joins TRBV5-1 and TRBJ2-7, with 7 bases aligning to TRBD1. The junction had 7 bases not matched to a gene; V was cut back by 2 bases and J by 5 bases. The germline V gene has CDR1 SGHRS and CDR2 YFSETQ. The CDR3 loop spans 14 amino acids. CDR3 residues: CASSLNRGADEQYF. For the CDR3, the DNA is TGCGCCAGCAGCTTAAACAGGGGTGCAGACGAGCAGTACTTC.

This clone was found once. The sample carries other DNA sequences with the same CDR3. J is TRBJ1-2 and V is TRBV18; TRBD1 agrees at 8 bases. Unmatched junction bases numbered 3, after V lost 3 bases and J lost 6 bases. The CDR3 totals 13 residues. Germline values: CDR1 KGHSH, CDR2 LQKENI. For the CDR3, the DNA is TGTGCCAGCTCACCTACGACAGGGGATGGCTACACCTTC. It is translated as CASSPTTGDGYTF.

In its sample, this clone was seen a few times. The chain recombines TRBV21-1 with TRBJ2-1; TRBD2 is the table's D call, not checked against the DNA. TRBV21-1 is described as a pseudogene. The CDR3 is made up of 17 amino acids. The CDR3, as DNA: TGTGCCAGCAGCAAAGGGGAGACTAGCGGGGACTACAATGAGCAGTTCTTC. Translation: CASSKGETSGDYNEQFF.